The present TCR beta chain was sequenced within a study of radiotherapy plus CTLA-4 blockade in lung cancer (dated by TCRdb to 2017 to 2018). Study-wide context: Objective responses occurred in roughly 19% of enrolled patients, and under 40% achieved disease control.

On the study overall, not on this receptor specifically: Increased serum interferon-beta after radiation, together with early dynamic changes in blood T cell clones, were reported to be the strongest predictors of response. TCR clones derived from tumors expanded in peripheral blood after treatment with radiotherapy and ipilimumab.

Focal radiation therapy combined with CTLA-4 blockade (ipilimumab) was tested in patients with chemo-refractory metastatic non-small-cell lung cancer. CDR1 and CDR2, looked up from the germline V gene, are SGHRS and YFSETQ. The CDR3 spans 14 residues, from the cysteine through the phenylalanine. Only CDR3 DNA remains: 42 bases, in frame from the first base. Compared with germline, V lacks 4 bases and J lacks 2 bases; bases without a gene match: 5. Details on this clone: It lacks a known antigen. No clone much larger than this one lies a single base away; base qualities are absent.

Libraries were built with the immunoSEQ multiplex PCR assay. As stored in TCRdb, this immuneACCESS dataset retains in-frame rearrangements with V and J assigned. A fraction of the clones does not appear; measured against another copy, unresolved V genes explain less than half of the discrepancy, and the remainder lacks a known reason. Within this sample are 30,000 to 45,000 clones, with roughly 77% of them counted one time only. 8.9% of the sample rests with the top ten. The receptor was isolated from a human donor with non-small cell lung cancer who had stable disease on radiotherapy plus ipilimumab. The sequence joins TRBV5-1 to TRBJ2-7, with 8 junctional bases fitting TRBD1. This specimen consisted of peripheral blood, obtained from a patient treated with radiotherapy plus ipilimumab. The DNA is as follows: TGCGCCAGCAGCCGGACAGGGACCACCTACGAGCAGTACTTC. This gives the protein CASSRTGTTYEQYF. Outside the CDR3, residues come from the reference TRBV5-1 and TRBJ2-7 proteins, so the full variable domain is: KAGVTQTPRYLIKTRGQQVTLSCSPISGHRSVSWYQQTPGQGLQFLFEYFSETQRNKGNFPGRFSGRQFSNSRSEMNVSTLELGDSALYLCASSRTGTTYEQYFGPGTRLTVT.